Given below is one T cell receptor beta chain in context. The Seattle site enrolled patients during active infection and followed them longitudinally. The data derive from a study of blood T cell repertoires in COVID-19. Across the whole study: COVID-19 samples from acute and convalescent phases originated in the United States, Italy and Spain. The analysed material was cDNA or gDNA that came from T cells, B-cell-depleted T cells, or PBMCs.

Original data processing: Reference gene primer amplification yielded estimated nucleated cell counts. Only in-frame clones appear in the TCRdb table, and some are missing; sequencing was by immunoSEQ multiplex PCR. The V and J calls and clone size were taken over from that table, and D and trimming were inferred from the DNA. The repertoire has under 250,000 clones, about nine tenths of them found once; the top ten carry 0.83%. This CDR3 spans 15 amino acids. Trimming stripped 3 bases from V and 2 bases from J, with 11 bases between. CDR1 is LNHDA and CDR2 is SQIVND in the germline V gene (reference sequence).

The specimen was peripheral blood. This clonotype originated in a man aged 30 to 45 with COVID-19, enrolled during active disease. The chain employs TRBV19 and TRBJ1-5, with D perhaps matching TRBD1 (5 bases). CDR3 DNA: TGTGCCAGTAGTATCCGCCAGGGCGGCAATCAGCCCCAGCATTTT. Translated, it gives CASSIRQGGNQPQHF. Using reference TRBV19 and TRBJ1-5 for the parts outside the CDR3, the full variable domain is DGGITQSPKYLFRKEGQNVTLSCEQNLNHDAMYWYRQDPGQGLRLIYYSQIVNDFQKGDIAEGYSVSREKKESFPLTVTSAQKNPTAFYLCASSIRQGGNQPQHFGDGTRLSIL.